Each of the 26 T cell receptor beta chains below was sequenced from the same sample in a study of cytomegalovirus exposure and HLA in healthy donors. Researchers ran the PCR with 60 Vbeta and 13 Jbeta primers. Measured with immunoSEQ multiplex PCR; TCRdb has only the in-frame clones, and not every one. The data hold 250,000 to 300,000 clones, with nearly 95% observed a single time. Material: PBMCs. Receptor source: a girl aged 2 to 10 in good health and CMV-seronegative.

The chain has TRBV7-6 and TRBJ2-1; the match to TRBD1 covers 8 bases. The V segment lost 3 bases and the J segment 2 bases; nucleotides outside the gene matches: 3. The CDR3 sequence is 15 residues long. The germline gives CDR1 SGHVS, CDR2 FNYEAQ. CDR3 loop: CASSFGQGAYNEQFF. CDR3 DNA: TGTGCCAGCAGCTTCGGACAGGGTGCCTACAATGAGCAGTTCTTC.

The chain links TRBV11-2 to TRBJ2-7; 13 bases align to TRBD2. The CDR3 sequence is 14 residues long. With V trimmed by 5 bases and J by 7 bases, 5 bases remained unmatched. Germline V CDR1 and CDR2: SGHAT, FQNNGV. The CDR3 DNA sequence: TGTGCCAGCAGCCTTGGACTAGCGGGAGTTGAGCAGTACTTC. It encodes CASSLGLAGVEQYF.

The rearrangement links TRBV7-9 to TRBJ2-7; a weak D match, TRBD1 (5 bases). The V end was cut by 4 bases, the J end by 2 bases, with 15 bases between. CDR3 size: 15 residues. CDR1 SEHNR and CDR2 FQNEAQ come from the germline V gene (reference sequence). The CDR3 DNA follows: TGTGCCAGCAGCTATAGAGGTCAGGGCCCCTACGAGCAGTACTTC. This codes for CASSYRGQGPYEQYF.

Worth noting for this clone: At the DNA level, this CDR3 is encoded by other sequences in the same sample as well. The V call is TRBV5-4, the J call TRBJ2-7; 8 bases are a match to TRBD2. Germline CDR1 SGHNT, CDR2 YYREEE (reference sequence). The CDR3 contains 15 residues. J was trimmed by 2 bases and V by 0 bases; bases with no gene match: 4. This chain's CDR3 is CASSLVGGGTYEQYF. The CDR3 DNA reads TGTGCCAGCAGCTTGGTTGGCGGGGGGACCTACGAGCAGTACTTC.

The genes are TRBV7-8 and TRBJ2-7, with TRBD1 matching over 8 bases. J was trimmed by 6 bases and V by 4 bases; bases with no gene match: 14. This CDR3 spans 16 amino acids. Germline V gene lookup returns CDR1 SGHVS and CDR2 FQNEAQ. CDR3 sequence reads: CASSYLGQGGLGEQYF. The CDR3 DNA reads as TGTGCCAGCAGCTACCTCGGACAGGGAGGATTAGGCGAGCAGTACTTC.

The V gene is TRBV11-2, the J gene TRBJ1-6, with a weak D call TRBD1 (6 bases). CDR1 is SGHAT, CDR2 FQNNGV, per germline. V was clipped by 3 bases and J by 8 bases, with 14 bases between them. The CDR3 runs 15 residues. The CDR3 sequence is CASSFSQGFYSPLHF. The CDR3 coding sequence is TGTGCCAGCAGCTTTTCCCAGGGGTTTTATTCACCCCTCCACTTT.

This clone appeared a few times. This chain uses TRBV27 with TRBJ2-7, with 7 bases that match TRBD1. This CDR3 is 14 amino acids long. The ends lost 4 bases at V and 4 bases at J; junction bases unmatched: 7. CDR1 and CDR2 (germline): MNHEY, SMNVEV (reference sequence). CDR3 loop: CASSYFGTAYEQYF. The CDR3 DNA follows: TGTGCCAGCAGTTACTTCGGGACAGCATACGAGCAGTACTTC.

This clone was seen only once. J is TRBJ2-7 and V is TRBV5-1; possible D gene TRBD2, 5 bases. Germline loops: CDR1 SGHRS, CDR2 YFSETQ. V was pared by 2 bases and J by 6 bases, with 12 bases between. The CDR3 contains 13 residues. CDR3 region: CASSFDYSPEQYF. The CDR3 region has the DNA TGCGCCAGCAGCTTTGACTATTCTCCCGAGCAGTACTTC. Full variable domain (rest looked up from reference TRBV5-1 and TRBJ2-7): KAGVTQTPRYLIKTRGQQVTLSCSPISGHRSVSWYQQTPGQGLQFLFEYFSETQRNKGNFPGRFSGRQFSNSRSEMNVSTLELGDSALYLCASSFDYSPEQYFGPGTRLTVT.

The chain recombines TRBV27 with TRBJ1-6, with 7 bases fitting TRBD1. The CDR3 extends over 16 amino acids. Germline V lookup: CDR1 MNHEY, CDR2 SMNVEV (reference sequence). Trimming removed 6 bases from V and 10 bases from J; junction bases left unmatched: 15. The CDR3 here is CASRRGGKGVESPLHF. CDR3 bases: TGTGCCAGCAGGAGAGGGGGCAAGGGTGTGGAATCACCCCTCCACTTT.

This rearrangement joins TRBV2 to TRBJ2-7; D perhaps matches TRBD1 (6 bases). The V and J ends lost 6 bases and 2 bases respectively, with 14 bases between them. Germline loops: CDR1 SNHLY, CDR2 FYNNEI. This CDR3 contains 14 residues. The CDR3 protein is CASSFPGQTYEQYF. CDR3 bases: TGTGCCAGCAGCTTTCCCGGACAGACCTACGAGCAGTACTTC.

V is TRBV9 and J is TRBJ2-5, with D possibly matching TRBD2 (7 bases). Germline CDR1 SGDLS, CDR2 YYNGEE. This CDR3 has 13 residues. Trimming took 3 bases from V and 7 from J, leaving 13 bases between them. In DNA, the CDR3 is TGTGCCAGCAGCGAGGGGGGAGGGGGGACCCAGTACTTC. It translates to CASSEGGGGTQYF.

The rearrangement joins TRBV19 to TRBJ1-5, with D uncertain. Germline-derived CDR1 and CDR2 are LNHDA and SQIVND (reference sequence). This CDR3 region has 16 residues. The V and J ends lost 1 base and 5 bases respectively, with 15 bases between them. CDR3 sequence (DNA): TGTGCCAGTAGTATAGCAAGACTGACCTCCGATCAGCCCCAGCATTTT. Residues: CASSIARLTSDQPQHF.

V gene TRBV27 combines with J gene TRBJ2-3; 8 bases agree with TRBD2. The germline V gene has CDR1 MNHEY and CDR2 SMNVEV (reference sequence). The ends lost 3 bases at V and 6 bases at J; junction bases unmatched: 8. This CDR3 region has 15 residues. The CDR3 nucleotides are TGTGCCAGCAGTTTGGTGGCTAGCGGGTATGATACGCAGTATTTT. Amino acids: CASSLVASGYDTQYF.

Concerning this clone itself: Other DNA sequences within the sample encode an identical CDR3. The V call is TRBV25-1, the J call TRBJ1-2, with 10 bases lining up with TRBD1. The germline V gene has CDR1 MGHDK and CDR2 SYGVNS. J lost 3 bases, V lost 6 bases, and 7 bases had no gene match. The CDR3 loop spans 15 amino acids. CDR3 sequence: CASSPLGQGDYGYTF. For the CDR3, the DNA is TGTGCCAGCAGCCCCCTAGGACAGGGGGACTATGGCTACACCTTC.

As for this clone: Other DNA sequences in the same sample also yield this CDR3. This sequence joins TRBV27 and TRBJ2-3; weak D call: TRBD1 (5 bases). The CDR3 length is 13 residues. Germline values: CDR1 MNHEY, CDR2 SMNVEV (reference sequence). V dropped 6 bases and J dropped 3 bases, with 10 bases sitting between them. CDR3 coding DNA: TGTGCCAGCAGCCTAAGGGGAACAGATACGCAGTATTTT. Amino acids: CASSLRGTDTQYF.

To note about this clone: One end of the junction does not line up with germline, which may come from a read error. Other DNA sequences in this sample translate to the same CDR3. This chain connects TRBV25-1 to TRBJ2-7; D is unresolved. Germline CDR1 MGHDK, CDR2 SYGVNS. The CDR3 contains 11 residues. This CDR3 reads CASSEYYEQYF. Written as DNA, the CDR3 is TGCGCCAGCAGTGAATACTATGAGCAGTACTTC.

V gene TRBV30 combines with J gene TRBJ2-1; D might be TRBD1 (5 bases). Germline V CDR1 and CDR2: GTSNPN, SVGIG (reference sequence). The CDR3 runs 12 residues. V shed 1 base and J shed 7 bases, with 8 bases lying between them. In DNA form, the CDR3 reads TGTGCCTGGAGTGGGACAAAGAATGAGCAGTTCTTC. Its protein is CAWSGTKNEQFF.

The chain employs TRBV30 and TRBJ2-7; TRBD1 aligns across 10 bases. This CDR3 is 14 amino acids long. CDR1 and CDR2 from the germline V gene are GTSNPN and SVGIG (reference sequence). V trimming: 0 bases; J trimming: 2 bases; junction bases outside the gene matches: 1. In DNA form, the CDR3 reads TGTGCCTGGAGTGTAGGGACAGGGGCCTACGAGCAGTACTTC. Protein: CAWSVGTGAYEQYF.

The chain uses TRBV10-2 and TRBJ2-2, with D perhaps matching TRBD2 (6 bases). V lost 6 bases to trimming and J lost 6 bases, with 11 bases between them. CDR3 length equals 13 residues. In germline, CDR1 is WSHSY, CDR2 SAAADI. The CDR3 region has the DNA TGCGCCAGCAGAATAACTAGCCCCGGGGAGCTGTTTTTT. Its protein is CASRITSPGELFF.

CDR3 in amino acids: CASSYTLAAPYNEQFF. The DNA of the CDR3 is TGCGCCAGCAGCTACACCCTAGCGGCTCCATACAATGAGCAGTTCTTC. The chain uses TRBV5-1 and TRBJ2-1; the match to TRBD2 covers 7 bases. Trimming took 3 bases from V and 4 from J; bases not matched to a gene: 10. The CDR3 sequence is 16 residues long. Germline V gene lookup returns CDR1 SGHRS and CDR2 YFSETQ.

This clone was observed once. The CDR3 region is CASSLGQGGSEQFF. CDR3 sequence (DNA): TGTGCCAGCAGCTTAGGCCAAGGGGGTAGCGAGCAGTTCTTC. The chain joins TRBV13 to TRBJ2-1; perhaps TRBD1 as D (6 bases). This CDR3 comprises 14 residues. The ends were cut back, 0 bases at V and 10 bases at J, with 13 bases in the middle. CDR1 is PRHDT and CDR2 is FYEKMQ in the germline V gene (reference sequence).

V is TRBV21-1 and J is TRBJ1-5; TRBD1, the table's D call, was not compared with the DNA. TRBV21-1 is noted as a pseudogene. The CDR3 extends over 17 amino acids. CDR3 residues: CASSKRGFGASNQPQHF. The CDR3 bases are TGTGCCAGCAGCAAAAGGGGGTTTGGGGCTAGCAATCAGCCCCAGCATTTT.

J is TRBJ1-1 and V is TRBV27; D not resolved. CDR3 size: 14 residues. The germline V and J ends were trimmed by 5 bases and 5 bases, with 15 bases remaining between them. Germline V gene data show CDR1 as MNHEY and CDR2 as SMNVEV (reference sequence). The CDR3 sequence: CASSRIGVGTEAFF. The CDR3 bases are TGTGCCAGCAGTCGAATCGGGGTCGGAACTGAAGCTTTCTTT.

The CDR3 sequence: CASSFIYLGDTEAFF. The CDR3, as DNA: TGTGCCAGCAGCTTTATCTATTTAGGGGATACTGAAGCTTTCTTT. The V gene is TRBV5-6, the J gene TRBJ1-1; tentative D call: TRBD1 (5 bases). Germline loops: CDR1 SGHDT, CDR2 YYEEEE. This CDR3 comprises 15 residues. V was pared by 2 bases and J by 5 bases, with 16 bases between.

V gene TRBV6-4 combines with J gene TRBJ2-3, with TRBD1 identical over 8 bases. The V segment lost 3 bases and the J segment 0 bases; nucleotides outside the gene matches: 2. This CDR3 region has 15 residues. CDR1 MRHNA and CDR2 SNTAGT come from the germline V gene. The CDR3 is CASSEGQASTDTQYF. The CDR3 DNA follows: TGTGCCAGCAGTGAGGGACAGGCAAGCACAGATACGCAGTATTTT.

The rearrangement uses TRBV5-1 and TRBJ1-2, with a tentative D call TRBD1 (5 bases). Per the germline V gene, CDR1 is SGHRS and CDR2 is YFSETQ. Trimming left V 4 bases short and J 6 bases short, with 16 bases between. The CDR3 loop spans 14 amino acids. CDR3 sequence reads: CASSPAGTGNGYTF. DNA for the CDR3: TGCGCCAGCAGCCCCGCGGGGACCGGAAATGGCTACACCTTC.